These 2 T cell receptor beta chains originate from one sample sequenced in a study of CD8 T cells in ankylosing spondylitis. Their antigens are not known. MiXCR, run by TCRdb on the 5' RACE reads, gives a single entry per CDR3 protein. The sample lists approximately 400,000 distinct CDR3 sequences; about a sixth were seen once. Overall study results and limits: Within ankylosing spondylitis blood, a TCR beta motif made up of several highly homologous variants appeared to be characteristic.

The source material was blood, either unsorted or a sorted T cell fraction (not recorded which). These receptors came from a male donor with ankylosing spondylitis.

This clonotype appeared a few times. The DNA for the CDR3 is TGTGCCAGCAGTTACTCGCCGACAGGGAACCAAGAGACCCAGTACTTC. Residues: CASSYSPTGNQETQYF. This rearrangement joins TRBV6-5 to TRBJ2-5; 7 positions match TRBD1. V gave up 0 bases and J gave up 0 bases; unmatched junction bases: 4. CDR3 length: 16 amino acids. The germline V gene has CDR1 MNHEY and CDR2 SVGAGI.

The rearrangement joins TRBV7-9 to TRBJ2-7, with D hard to call. Per the germline V gene, CDR1 is SEHNR and CDR2 is FQNEAQ (reference sequence). This CDR3 has 15 residues. V lost 2 bases to trimming and J lost 0 bases, with 11 bases between them. As DNA, the CDR3 is TGTGCCAGCAGCTTAAAGGCAGAGAGCTCCTACGAGCAGTACTTC. This gives the protein CASSLKAESSYEQYF.